The T cell receptor (beta chain) under discussion was sequenced for a study of blood T cell repertoires in COVID-19. Background on the study: Acute and convalescent COVID-19 specimens originated in the United States, Italy and Spain. PBMCs, B-cell-depleted T cells, or T cells provided the cDNA or gDNA that made up the material.

Germline V lookup: CDR1 MRHNA, CDR2 SNTAGT. The CDR3 sequence is 15 residues long. J lost 8 bases, V lost 5 bases, and 7 bases had no gene match. In the original processing: The authors estimated nucleated cell counts from reference gene primer amplification. The data were produced by immunoSEQ multiplex PCR, yet TCRdb's version contains in-frame clones alone and is incomplete. Clone size and V and J calls were adopted from that table, with D and trimming inferred from the DNA. The sample has about 110,000 clones; around 92% are singletons. The clonotype comes from a middle-aged man with active or convalescent COVID-19. The chain employs TRBV6-4 and TRBJ2-1; 12 bases map to TRBD2. The sample comprised peripheral blood. CDR3 residues: CASSSLAGGTYEQFF. CDR3 nucleotides: TGTGCCAGCAGTTCACTAGCGGGAGGTACCTATGAGCAGTTCTTC.